These T cell receptor beta chains were read from a single sample in a study of OX40 agonist ivuxolimab in advanced cancers. The protocol was immunoSEQ multiplex PCR, while the TCRdb copy is restricted to in-frame clones and leaves out a portion. In the table there are some 19,000 clones, about 80% of which are singletons. The starting material was CD4+ or CD8+ T cells sorted from blood, obtained in a trial of the OX40 agonist ivuxolimab. The receptors shown here come from an adult with an advanced solid tumor such as melanoma, head and neck, liver or kidney cancer. Each CDR3 is given with its conserved first and last residue. Fields, in order: J gene, V gene, CDR3 protein.

J gene: TRBJ2-2; V gene: TRBV6-6; CDR3 protein: CASSRTPTGELFF
J gene: TRBJ2-3; V gene: TRBV7-6; CDR3 protein: CASSSIRTGGKGLSTDTQYF
J gene: TRBJ1-3; V gene: TRBV19; CDR3 protein: CASNTISSGNTIYF
J gene: TRBJ2-5; V gene: TRBV27; CDR3 protein: CASSLTGRLGETQYF
J gene: TRBJ2-1; V gene: TRBV27; CDR3 protein: CASSTGLASFNEQFF
J gene: .; V gene: TRBV5-1; CDR3 protein: CASSLSSGDYEQYF
J gene: TRBJ2-7; V gene: TRBV9; CDR3 protein: CASSVLTGMSDEQYF
J gene: TRBJ2-1; V gene: TRBV5-1; CDR3 protein: CASSLEDGGLGRNEQFF
J gene: TRBJ1-1; V gene: TRBV4-3; CDR3 protein: CASSLHSMNTEAFF
J gene: TRBJ2-1; V gene: TRBV6-1; CDR3 protein: CASSLDSNEQFF
J gene: TRBJ1-2; V gene: TRBV5-6; CDR3 protein: CASSLAGGARDGYTF
J gene: TRBJ2-5; V gene: TRBV30; CDR3 protein: CAWILLAGEGETQYF
J gene: TRBJ2-3; V gene: TRBV9; CDR3 protein: CASSTGDRRLRTDTQYF
J gene: TRBJ2-4; V gene: TRBV10-1; CDR3 protein: CASRVRDCTTNIQYF
J gene: TRBJ2-7; V gene: TRBV7-8; CDR3 protein: CASSEWGTGSDEQYF
J gene: TRBJ1-1; V gene: TRBV5-5; CDR3 protein: CASSLDANTEAFF
J gene: TRBJ1-2; V gene: TRBV28; CDR3 protein: CASNGANYGYTF
J gene: TRBJ2-5; V gene: TRBV11-3; CDR3 protein: CASSPGLGQETQYF
J gene: TRBJ1-2; V gene: TRBV27; CDR3 protein: CASSASGGNGYTF
J gene: TRBJ2-3; V gene: TRBV29-1; CDR3 protein: CSGRRGETSTDTQYF
J gene: TRBJ1-2; V gene: TRBV20-1; CDR3 protein: CSARDSYGYTF
J gene: TRBJ2-7; V gene: TRBV2; CDR3 protein: CASRGAGQGNEQYF
J gene: TRBJ1-5; V gene: TRBV19; CDR3 protein: CASSIRAGGVNQPQHF
J gene: TRBJ2-2; V gene: TRBV7-8; CDR3 protein: CASSLAGRRALLNSGELFF
J gene: TRBJ2-3; V gene: TRBV28; CDR3 protein: CATAGDTTDTQYF
J gene: TRBJ2-2; V gene: TRBV5-4; CDR3 protein: CASSLAQGKGTGELFF
J gene: TRBJ2-2; V gene: TRBV30; CDR3 protein: CAWSVGSTGELFF
J gene: TRBJ2-7; V gene: TRBV28; CDR3 protein: CASSLGGSYEQYF
J gene: TRBJ2-4; V gene: TRBV6-1; CDR3 protein: CASSEPGINIQYF